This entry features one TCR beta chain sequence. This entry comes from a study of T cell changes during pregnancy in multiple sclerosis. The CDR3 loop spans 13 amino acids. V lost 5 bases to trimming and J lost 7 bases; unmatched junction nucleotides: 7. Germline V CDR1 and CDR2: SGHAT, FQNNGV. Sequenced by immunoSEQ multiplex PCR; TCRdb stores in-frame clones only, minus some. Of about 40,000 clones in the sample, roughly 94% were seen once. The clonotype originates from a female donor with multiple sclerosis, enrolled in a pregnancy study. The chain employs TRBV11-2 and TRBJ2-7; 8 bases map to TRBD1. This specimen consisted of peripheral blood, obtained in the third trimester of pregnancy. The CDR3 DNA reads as TGTGCCAGCAGCGTCGGACAGGGAAGAGAGCAGTACTTC. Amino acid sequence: CASSVGQGREQYF.